The 8 T cell receptor beta chains below all came from one sample that was sequenced in a study of beta chain features in type 1 diabetes. Isolated RNA was reverse transcribed in full, so expressed TCRB transcripts were sequenced. Assay used: immunoSEQ multiplex PCR; TCRdb lists only in-frame clones, some missing. The sample lists 600,000 to 700,000 clones, around an eighth occurring once. Overall study results and limits: Patients with Type 1 diabetes showed moderately but significantly shorter TCRB CDR3s in all four CD4+ subsets.

Antigen specificity for these receptors is unknown. Sequenced material: naive CD4+ T cells from blood. Receptor source: a man between 18 and 29 years old with type 1 diabetes.

The V and J genes are TRBV6-5 and TRBJ2-6, with D uncertain. Germline CDR1 is MNHEY and CDR2 is SVGAGI. The V end lost 8 bases, the J end lost 2 bases, and 7 bases lay between the germline ends. The CDR3 extends over 13 amino acids. The DNA of the CDR3 is TGTGCCAGCCGAAGGCCTGGGGCCAACGTCCTGACTTTC. This encodes CASRRPGANVLTF.

A word on this clone: The identical CDR3 is also encoded by other nucleotide sequences in the sample. V is TRBV2 and J is TRBJ1-6, with 7 positions matching TRBD1. This CDR3 is built from 13 residues. CDR1 is SNHLY, CDR2 FYNNEI, per germline. Losses at the gene ends were 7 bases for V and 7 bases for J; bases not matched to a gene: 4. CDR3 in DNA: TGTGCCAGCACCGGGACAGAGAATTCACCCCTCCACTTT. This translates into CASTGTENSPLHF.

This clone was counted only a few times. The chain links TRBV7-2 to TRBJ2-3; no clear D gene. This CDR3 contains 13 residues. V dropped 6 bases and J dropped 1 base, with 8 bases sitting between them. Germline values: CDR1 SGHTA, CDR2 FQGNSA. The CDR3 DNA follows: TGTGCCAGCAGTTTATCGGGCACAGATACGCAGTATTTT. Translating it yields CASSLSGTDTQYF. Full variable domain (missing parts from reference TRBV7-2 and TRBJ2-3): GAGVSQSPSNKVTEKGKDVELRCDPISGHTALYWYRQSLGQGLEFLIYFQGNSAPDKSGLPSDRFSAERTGGSVSTLTIQRTQQEDSAVYLCASSLSGTDTQYFGPGTRLTVL.

This chain connects TRBV7-9 to TRBJ2-5, with D tentatively TRBD1 or TRBD2 (5 bases each). The CDR3 length is 16 residues. Germline V gene data show CDR1 as SEHNR and CDR2 as FQNEAQ (reference sequence). Trimming stripped 1 base from V and 0 bases from J, with 12 bases between. This chain's CDR3 is CASSLDRMGHQETQYF. DNA of the CDR3: TGTGCCAGCAGCTTAGATAGGATGGGACACCAAGAGACCCAGTACTTC.

This clone was recorded a few times. The rearrangement joins TRBV5-1 to TRBJ2-5; tentatively, D is TRBD1 or TRBD2 (5 bases each). Germline V lookup: CDR1 SGHRS, CDR2 YFSETQ. The V and J ends lost 4 bases and 3 bases respectively, with 13 bases between them. The CDR3 loop spans 14 amino acids. CDR3 sequence: CASSPSGAEETQYF. The CDR3 coding sequence is TGCGCCAGCAGCCCCTCCGGGGCAGAAGAGACCCAGTACTTC. Looking up the rest from reference TRBV5-1 and TRBJ2-5 gives the full variable domain: KAGVTQTPRYLIKTRGQQVTLSCSPISGHRSVSWYQQTPGQGLQFLFEYFSETQRNKGNFPGRFSGRQFSNSRSEMNVSTLELGDSALYLCASSPSGAEETQYFGPGTRLLVL.

This clone was found a few times. The chain uses TRBV29-1 and TRBJ1-2; D may be TRBD1 (6 bases). V was clipped by 5 bases and J by 6 bases, with 16 bases between them. CDR1 and CDR2 from the germline V gene are SQVTM and ANQGSEA. The CDR3 sequence is 13 residues long. The DNA of the CDR3 is TGCAGCGTTCCAAGGGGGAGGGATGATGGCTACACCTTC. This encodes CSVPRGRDDGYTF. Using reference TRBV29-1 and TRBJ1-2 for the parts outside the CDR3, the full variable domain is SAVISQKPSRDICQRGTSLTIQCQVDSQVTMMFWYRQQPGQSLTLIATANQGSEATYESGFVIDKFPISRPNLTFSTLTVSNMSPEDSSIYLCSVPRGRDDGYTFGSGTRLTVV.

The gene calls are TRBV2 and TRBJ1-1, with 8 bases lining up with TRBD1. The germline V gene has CDR1 SNHLY and CDR2 FYNNEI. This CDR3 region has 16 residues. The V segment lost 3 bases and the J segment 0 bases; nucleotides outside the gene matches: 6. In nucleotides, the CDR3 is TGTGCCAGCAGTGATTTGGGACAGGAGATGAACACTGAAGCTTTCTTT. Its protein product is CASSDLGQEMNTEAFF.

This clone has a handful of counts. The chain combines TRBV2 with TRBJ2-5, with 7 bases lining up with TRBD2. CDR3 length equals 13 residues. After removal of 6 bases from V and 7 bases from J, the junction contained 8 bases not matched to a gene. Germline V gene sequence: CDR1 SNHLY, CDR2 FYNNEI. The CDR3: CASRERGAGTQYF. The CDR3 DNA reads TGTGCCAGCAGGGAGCGGGGAGCGGGGACCCAGTACTTC.